This TCR beta chain was identified in a study of blood T cells in healthy people across ages. Combining a sample-barcoded 5' primer with a J-beta primer mix, a second PCR ran for about 6 to 12 cycles. TCRdb used MiXCR to reprocess the 5' RACE reads, holding one entry per CDR3 protein. The table lists 1,500,000 or so distinct CDR3 sequences, 59% of them singletons. Overall study results and limits: Per million T cells, TCR beta diversity dropped about linearly as age rose. In long-lived donors, naive CD4+ cell counts and diversity exceeded those of aged donors.

Germline V gene data show CDR1 as SGHDN and CDR2 as FVKESK. The CDR3 has 15 amino acids. Of note for this clonotype: Its antigen is unknown. One end of the junction is discordant with germline, which a read error may explain.

Sequenced input: blood. This TCR was recovered from a man aged 18 to 30 in good health. The V and J genes are TRBV14 and TRBJ2-5, with D perhaps matching TRBD1 (6 bases). The J call is uncertain, as TRBJ2-7 better fits the DNA end. The CDR3 sequence is CASSHPLTGSYEQYF. The CDR3 bases are TGTGCTAGCAGCCATCCATTGACAGGCTCCTACGAGCAGTACTTC.